This T cell receptor beta chain originates from a study of blood T cell repertoires in COVID-19. Study-wide background: Samples taken during acute and convalescent COVID-19 were collected in the United States, Italy and Spain. Sample material is recorded as cDNA or gDNA derived from T cells, B-cell-depleted T cells, or PBMCs.

The germline gives CDR1 SGHNT, CDR2 YENEEA. The CDR3 has 15 residues. With V trimmed by 3 bases and J by 3 bases, 5 bases remained unmatched. Ages ranged from about 18 to 90 years, with residence in some 25 US areas. Authors' methods: It was from reference gene primer amplification that nucleated cell counts were estimated. Sequenced by immunoSEQ multiplex PCR; TCRdb stores in-frame clones only, minus some. V and J calls plus clone size are reproduced from that table; the DNA served to infer D and trimming. The sample contains 200,000 to 300,000 clones, 86% of which appear only once. The sequence was collected from a woman in her thirties or forties with acute COVID-19. Material for sequencing was PBMCs or T cells enriched from blood (not recorded which). This chain joins TRBV11-3 and TRBJ2-1, with TRBD2 matching 7 bases. For the CDR3, the DNA is TGTGCCAGCAGCTTCACGACTAGCAGCTACAATGAGCAGTTCTTC. Translation gives CASSFTTSSYNEQFF. Variable domain in full (rest from reference TRBV11-3 and TRBJ2-1): EAGVVQSPRYKIIEKKQPVAFWCNPISGHNTLYWYLQNLGQGPELLIRYENEEAVDDSQLPKDRFSAERLKGVDSTLKIQPAELGDSAVYLCASSFTTSSYNEQFFGPGTRLTVL.